A selection of T cell receptor beta chains follows, all from one sample in a study of OX40 agonist ivuxolimab in advanced cancers. The repertoire was sequenced with immunoSEQ multiplex PCR; TCRdb's copy has only in-frame clones and lacks some. Of over 70,000 clones listed, over 80% are singletons. Source: CD4+ or CD8+ T cells sorted from blood, taken in a trial of the OX40 agonist ivuxolimab. The receptors originated from an adult with an advanced solid tumor such as melanoma, head and neck, liver or kidney cancer. CDR3s include the opening cysteine and the closing phenylalanine or tryptophan. The order of the fields is D gene, J gene, clone size, V gene, CDR3 protein, CDR3 DNA. D genes are given only for firm matches. Clone sizes are given selectively: once, few, many, or a class where the clone is expanded.

- | TRBJ2-7 | - | TRBV5-1 | CASSPGHRYEQYF | TGCGCCAGCAGCCCGGGACACCGCTACGAGCAGTACTTC
- | TRBJ2-2 | once | TRBV9 | CASSVGGVTGELFF | TGTGCCAGCAGCGTAGGTGGGGTCACCGGGGAGCTGTTTTTT
- | TRBJ2-1 | once | TRBV19 | CASTRERYGEQFF | TGTGCCAGTACCCGGGAACGCTATGGTGAGCAGTTCTTC
- | TRBJ2-1 | - | TRBV2 | CASSADRASYNEQFF | TGTGCCAGCAGCGCGGACCGCGCTTCCTACAATGAGCAGTTCTTC
- | TRBJ1-3 | - | TRBV10-1 | CASSTDGNTIYF | TGCGCCAGCTCGACAGACGGAAACACCATATATTTT
- | TRBJ1-1 | - | TRBV10-3 | CAIRIKGVGTEAFF | TGTGCCATCAGGATAAAGGGGGTTGGGACTGAAGCTTTCTTT
- | TRBJ2-6 | few | TRBV6-4 | CASSDSGANVLTF | TGTGCCAGCAGTGACTCTGGGGCCAACGTCCTGACTTTC
- | TRBJ2-1 | - | TRBV19 | CASSGSDSAPRNEQFF | TGTGCCAGTAGTGGGTCGGACTCAGCTCCCCGTAATGAGCAGTTCTTC
TRBD1 | TRBJ1-5 | - | TRBV13 | CASSLRGTGRAQHF | TGTGCCAGCAGCTTACGAGGGACAGGGCGAGCCCAGCATTTT
TRBD1 | TRBJ2-2 | once | TRBV19 | CATIQGSQTNTGELFF | TGTGCCACGATACAGGGGTCTCAGACGAACACCGGGGAGCTGTTTTTT
TRBD2 | TRBJ2-1 | - | TRBV7-8 | CASSFGLAGVGEQFF | TGTGCCAGCAGCTTTGGACTAGCGGGAGTTGGTGAGCAGTTCTTC
- | TRBJ2-2 | - | TRBV29-1 | CSVDPGNTGELFF | TGCAGCGTTGATCCGGGTAACACCGGGGAGCTGTTTTTT
- | TRBJ2-7 | - | TRBV15 | CATSIGTNSYEQYF | TGTGCCACCAGCATTGGGACAAATTCCTACGAGCAGTACTTC
- | TRBJ2-2 | - | TRBV19 | CASSIGWELFF | TGTGCCAGTAGTATCGGTTGGGAGCTGTTTTTT
TRBD2 | TRBJ2-7 | - | TRBV28 | CASRRGVISGSFYEQYF | TGTGCCAGCAGACGTGGGGTGATTAGCGGGAGTTTTTACGAGCAGTACTTC
- | TRBJ2-3 | - | TRBV6-5 | CASSPQRWGDTQYF | TGTGCCAGCAGTCCCCAGCGGTGGGGGGATACGCAGTATTTT
- | TRBJ1-1 | - | TRBV5-1 | CASSSGAGGAFF | TGCGCCAGCAGCTCCGGGGCGGGGGGAGCTTTCTTT
- | TRBJ2-7 | - | TRBV4-1 | CASSHPGRAYEQYF | TGCGCCAGCAGCCACCCCGGGCGGGCCTACGAGCAGTACTTC
TRBD2 | TRBJ2-3 | - | TRBV7-6 | CASSLGLAAPTDTQYF | TGTGCCAGCAGCCTGGGACTAGCAGCTCCCACAGATACGCAGTATTTT
- | TRBJ2-2 | - | TRBV9 | CASSERNGELFF | TGTGCCAGCAGTGAACGGAACGGGGAGCTGTTTTTT
- | TRBJ2-6 | - | TRBV5-1 | CASTGQTGANVLTF | TGCGCCAGCACAGGACAGACTGGGGCCAACGTCCTGACTTTC
- | TRBJ2-1 | - | TRBV5-1 | CASSLRTVYNEQFF | TGCGCCAGCAGCTTACGGACAGTTTACAATGAGCAGTTCTTC
TRBD1 | TRBJ2-7 | - | TRBV5-6 | CASSLGQGAYEQYF | TGTGCCAGCAGCTTGGGACAGGGGGCCTACGAGCAGTACTTC
- | TRBJ2-7 | - | TRBV6-5 | CASSYLGGQRIYEQYF | TGTGCCAGCAGTTATCTGGGGGGCCAACGAATATACGAGCAGTACTTC
TRBD2 | TRBJ2-1 | - | TRBV6-6 | CASSYLSTSEYNEQFF | TGTGCCAGCAGTTACTTATCAACTAGCGAGTACAATGAGCAGTTCTTC
TRBD2 | TRBJ2-1 | - | TRBV6-6 | CASSYLAGGPSDEQFF | TGTGCCAGCAGTTACCTAGCGGGAGGGCCCTCAGATGAGCAGTTCTTC
- | TRBJ1-5 | - | TRBV28 | CASSLGPGGNQPQHF | TGTGCCAGCAGCTTAGGTCCGGGGGGTAATCAGCCCCAGCATTTT
- | TRBJ1-1 | - | TRBV27 | CASSLSGTEAFF | TGTGCCAGCAGTTTATCCGGGACAGAAGCTTTCTTT
- | TRBJ2-1 | - | TRBV7-9 | CASTQGGSHNEQFF | TGTGCCAGCACCCAAGGGGGGTCCCACAATGAGCAGTTCTTC
- | TRBJ1-1 | - | TRBV11-2 | CASSFRTGNEAFF | TGTGCCAGCAGCTTCCGAACGGGGAACGAGGCTTTCTTT
TRBD1 | TRBJ2-3 | - | TRBV5-1 | CASSLARGQTDTQYF | TGCGCCAGCAGCTTGGCCAGGGGGCAAACAGATACGCAGTATTTT
TRBD2 | TRBJ2-7 | - | TRBV6-6 | CASSYLAGLPYEQYF | TGTGCCAGCAGTTACCTAGCGGGGCTTCCCTACGAGCAGTACTTC
- | TRBJ2-2 | - | TRBV6-1 | CASSDHRDNYWFTGELFF | TGTGCCAGCAGTGACCACCGGGACAACTACTGGTTCACCGGGGAGCTGTTTTTT
TRBD1 | TRBJ1-2 | - | TRBV9 | CASSHRTGKGEYGYTF | TGTGCCAGCAGCCACAGGACAGGGAAAGGGGAATATGGCTACACCTTC
TRBD2 | TRBJ2-5 | - | TRBV9 | CASSMGLAGERETQYF | TGTGCCAGCAGTATGGGACTAGCGGGAGAGAGGGAGACCCAGTACTTC
- | TRBJ1-5 | - | TRBV5-3 | CARSPGGAENQPQHF | TGTGCCAGAAGCCCGGGGGGGGCAGAAAACCAGCCCCAGCATTTT
- | TRBJ1-2 | - | TRBV4-1 | CASSQEGSRSYGYTF | TGCGCCAGCAGCCAAGAAGGCTCCAGAAGCTATGGCTACACCTTC
TRBD1 | TRBJ1-2 | - | TRBV5-1 | CASSSSDRGRDYGYTF | TGCGCCAGCAGCTCCTCAGACAGGGGGCGCGACTATGGCTACACCTTC
- | TRBJ1-3 | - | TRBV18 | CASSIGGVTGNTIYF | TGTGCCAGCTCGATCGGAGGGGTGACTGGAAACACCATATATTTT
TRBD1 | TRBJ2-7 | - | TRBV7-3 | CASSPMGGTGAYEQYF | TGTGCCAGCAGCCCTATGGGAGGGACAGGGGCGTACGAGCAGTACTTC
- | TRBJ2-3 | - | TRBV5-1 | CASRKTGTDTQYF | TGCGCCAGCAGGAAAACAGGAACAGATACGCAGTATTTT
TRBD1 | TRBJ2-5 | - | TRBV10-3 | CAISPGQRKETQYF | TGTGCCATCAGTCCGGGACAGAGGAAAGAGACCCAGTACTTC
TRBD2 | TRBJ2-7 | - | TRBV5-4 | CASSLAGGFQEQYF | TGTGCCAGCAGCTTAGCGGGAGGGTTTCAAGAGCAGTACTTC
TRBD2 | TRBJ2-1 | - | TRBV28 | CASSSVRASGRVKGSAYNEQFF | TGTGCCAGCAGTTCGGTTCGGGCTAGCGGGAGGGTAAAGGGTTCGGCCTACAATGAGCAGTTCTTC
- | TRBJ2-3 | - | TRBV10-3 | CAISEGTDTQYF | TGTGCCATCAGTGAGGGCACAGATACGCAGTATTTT
- | TRBJ1-5 | few | TRBV4-1 | CASSQENQPQHF | TGCGCCAGCAGCCAAGAGAACCAGCCCCAGCATTTT
- | TRBJ2-7 | - | TRBV7-9 | CASSPDAYEQYF | TGTGCCAGCAGTCCGGACGCCTACGAGCAGTACTTC
TRBD2 | TRBJ2-5 | - | TRBV5-4 | CASSGPGLAGGTQYF | TGTGCCAGCAGCGGACCGGGACTAGCGGGAGGGACCCAGTACTTC
- | TRBJ1-2 | few | TRBV7-9 | CASRLNTGPPTGGYTF | TGTGCCAGCAGGCTCAACACAGGACCCCCAACTGGGGGCTACACCTTC
- | TRBJ1-1 | - | TRBV11-3 | CASSLPRGTRLTEAFF | TGTGCCAGCAGCCTCCCCCGGGGGACCCGCCTAACTGAAGCTTTCTTT
- | TRBJ2-3 | - | TRBV18 | CASSPFTDTQYF | TGTGCCAGCTCACCCTTCACAGATACGCAGTATTTT
- | TRBJ1-2 | - | TRBV27 | CASSLNRLYGYTF | TGTGCCAGCAGTTTAAACAGACTCTATGGCTACACCTTC
- | TRBJ2-7 | - | TRBV11-2 | CASSPHLYEQYF | TGTGCCAGCAGCCCCCACCTTTACGAGCAGTACTTC
TRBD1 | TRBJ1-1 | - | TRBV6-1 | CASGTAGLSEAFF | TGTGCCAGCGGGACAGCCGGCTTGAGTGAAGCTTTCTTT
- | TRBJ2-7 | - | TRBV7-6 | CASSLGGQNYEQYF | TGTGCCAGCAGCTTAGGCGGACAGAACTACGAGCAGTACTTC